Reported below is one T cell receptor (beta chain). Version v3.0 of the immunoSEQ assay was performed at survey level. Method: immunoSEQ multiplex PCR; TCRdb's copy keeps in-frame clones and lacks some. The sample holds 20,000 to 25,000 clones, about four fifths seen once. This sample was taken from a study of long-term antiretroviral therapy in people with HIV. With 5 bases clipped from V and 5 bases from J, the junction kept 6 bases outside the gene matches. The CDR3 is 14 amino acids. Germline V lookup: CDR1 SNHLY, CDR2 FYNNEI. Every one of the donors gave at least one pre-ART PBMC sample and at least two post-ART PBMC samples.

The source material was unsorted PBMCs, sampled 1.5 years after starting antiretroviral therapy. This receptor was identified in a man aged 25-40 years with HIV. This rearrangement joins TRBV2 to TRBJ1-2; 9 bases agree with TRBD1. For the CDR3, the DNA is TGTGCCAGCAGTCCGGACAGGGGTCGGTATGGCTACACCTTC. Its protein is CASSPDRGRYGYTF.